This T cell receptor beta chain was sequenced in a study of blood T cell repertoires in COVID-19. Authors' processing steps: Reference gene primer amplification in the assay estimated nucleated cell counts. TCRdb's copy holds only in-frame clones and misses some; the assay was immunoSEQ multiplex PCR. D and trimming were read from the DNA, whereas the V and J calls and clone size are those reported in that table. Here the sample spans about 200,000 clones, over 75% being singletons. This clonotype originated in a woman of 80 years or more with acute or convalescent COVID-19. Sequenced: peripheral blood.

CDR3 region: CASSEGARAGYGYTF. The CDR3 DNA sequence: TGTGCCAGCAGTGAAGGAGCCCGGGCGGGGTATGGCTACACCTTC. The rearrangement links TRBV2 to TRBJ1-2, with D unresolved. V lost 1 base to trimming and J lost 5 bases, with 14 bases between them. Per germline, CDR1 SNHLY and CDR2 FYNNEI. The CDR3 spans 15 residues.